Shown below are 5 T cell receptor beta chains from a single sample sequenced in a study of PD-1 blockade in classical Hodgkin lymphoma. Sequenced by immunoSEQ multiplex PCR; TCRdb stores in-frame clones only, minus some. The sample contains roughly 47,000 clones, roughly 75% of which appear only once. Brentuximab vedotin exposure varied among the patients, all of whom had relapsed after autologous stem cell transplantation. Sequencing was performed on peripheral blood mononuclear cells (PBMCs), taken before the second cycle of nivolumab. The receptor set was obtained from a human donor with classical Hodgkin lymphoma.

The V and J genes are TRBV5-1 and TRBJ2-1; the match to TRBD2 covers 9 bases. The J segment lost 4 bases and the V segment lost 0 bases, leaving 2 bases of the junction unmatched. Germline loops: CDR1 SGHRS, CDR2 YFSETQ. This CDR3 has 15 amino acids. CDR3 in DNA: TGCGCCAGCAGCTTGGTAGCGGGGGCGTACAATGAGCAGTTCTTC. Protein: CASSLVAGAYNEQFF.

This chain joins TRBV7-9 and TRBJ2-5; either TRBD1 or TRBD2 may fit D (5 bases each). CDR1 SEHNR and CDR2 FQNEAQ come from the germline V gene (reference sequence). The CDR3 covers 15 residues. V was clipped by 4 bases and J by 5 bases, with 17 bases between them. The CDR3 coding sequence is TGTGCCAGCAGCTACCCGGGGCTCGGGATTGAGACCCAGTACTTC. Translating gives CASSYPGLGIETQYF.

The chain is built from TRBV4-3 and TRBJ2-7, with a weak D call TRBD1 (6 bases). This CDR3 contains 15 residues. V dropped 0 bases and J dropped 3 bases, with 12 bases sitting between them. Per the germline V gene, CDR1 is LGHNA and CDR2 is YSLEER. CDR3 residues: CASSQDRAGVYEQYF. The DNA for the CDR3 is TGCGCCAGCAGCCAAGACAGGGCAGGGGTCTACGAGCAGTACTTC.

This chain joins TRBV5-4 and TRBJ2-5; 9 nucleotides agree with TRBD2. J gave up 5 bases and V 4 bases, and 12 bases lay outside the gene matches. This CDR3 has 16 amino acids. CDR1 is SGHNT and CDR2 is YYREEE in the germline V gene (reference sequence). The CDR3 here is CASSRTQAGGLETQYF. The CDR3 coding sequence is TGTGCCAGCAGCCGAACTCAAGCGGGAGGTCTGGAGACCCAGTACTTC.

This clone appeared once. This sample also contains other DNA sequences that code for the same CDR3. The rearrangement uses TRBV6-5 and TRBJ1-1, with D perhaps matching TRBD1 (5 bases). This CDR3 has 14 residues. With 6 bases removed from V and 3 bases from J, the gap between germline ends came to 14 bases. The germline CDR1 and CDR2 sequences are MNHEY and SVGAGI. The chain's CDR3 is CASRGTGSYTEAFF. The DNA for the CDR3 is TGTGCCAGCAGGGGGACGGGGTCCTACACTGAAGCTTTCTTT.